The rows below give T cell receptor beta chains drawn from one sample of a study of cytomegalovirus exposure and HLA in healthy donors. Clones were read by immunoSEQ multiplex PCR, and TCRdb kept only the in-frame ones, dropping some. The data contain fewer than 200,000 clones, 70% to 90% of them singletons. The material sequenced was PBMCs. These receptor sequences come from a man between 18 and 29 years old in good health and CMV-seropositive. Both conserved end residues are part of each CDR3. Fields, in order: D gene, V gene, clone size, J gene, CDR3 protein, CDR3 DNA. A D gene is named only where the DNA matches it firmly. Some rows mark clone size as missing; the rest say once, few, many or name a class of expanded clone.

d_gene: TRBD2
v_gene: TRBV7-2
abundance: NA
j_gene: TRBJ2-7
CDR3aa: CASSQLVGSGGLEQYF
CDR3nt: TGTGCCAGCAGCCAACTGGTGGGTAGCGGGGGGTTAGAGCAGTACTTC

d_gene: NA
v_gene: TRBV6-5
abundance: NA
j_gene: TRBJ1-5
CDR3aa: CASSYTRQSNQPQHF
CDR3nt: TGTGCCAGCAGTTACACCAGACAGAGCAATCAGCCCCAGCATTTT

d_gene: TRBD2
v_gene: TRBV30
abundance: NA
j_gene: TRBJ2-5
CDR3aa: CAWSNSGGKTQYF
CDR3nt: TGTGCCTGGAGCAATAGCGGGGGGAAGACCCAGTACTTC

d_gene: TRBD1
v_gene: TRBV7-9
abundance: NA
j_gene: TRBJ1-5
CDR3aa: CASSPGTGNQPQHF
CDR3nt: TGTGCCAGCAGCCCAGGGACAGGCAATCAGCCCCAGCATTTT

d_gene: NA
v_gene: TRBV7-9
abundance: NA
j_gene: TRBJ1-4
CDR3aa: CASSPLEEKLFF
CDR3nt: TGTGCCAGCAGCCCCCTCGAGGAAAAACTGTTTTTT

d_gene: TRBD1
v_gene: TRBV27
abundance: NA
j_gene: TRBJ1-1
CDR3aa: CASSLLGQGARGTEAFF
CDR3nt: TGTGCCAGCAGTTTACTGGGACAGGGGGCGCGGGGCACTGAAGCTTTCTTT

d_gene: NA
v_gene: TRBV27
abundance: NA
j_gene: TRBJ1-2
CDR3aa: CASSRDRNYGYTF
CDR3nt: TGTGCCAGCAGTCGCGACAGGAACTATGGCTACACCTTC

d_gene: NA
v_gene: TRBV9
abundance: NA
j_gene: TRBJ2-1
CDR3aa: CASERGIGNEQFF
CDR3nt: TGTGCCAGCGAAAGGGGAATCGGCAATGAGCAGTTCTTC

d_gene: TRBD2
v_gene: TRBV5-6
abundance: NA
j_gene: TRBJ2-1
CDR3aa: CASSLSGGHYNEQFF
CDR3nt: TGTGCCAGCAGCTTGAGCGGGGGGCATTACAATGAGCAGTTCTTC

d_gene: NA
v_gene: TRBV9
abundance: NA
j_gene: TRBJ1-6
CDR3aa: CASSRGRLSSYNSPLHF
CDR3nt: TGTGCCAGCAGCCGTGGGAGGCTGAGCTCCTATAATTCACCCCTCCACTTT

d_gene: TRBD1
v_gene: TRBV10-2
abundance: NA
j_gene: TRBJ1-2
CDR3aa: CASSRDRDEAVGYTF
CDR3nt: TGCGCCAGCTCACGAGACAGGGACGAAGCAGTGGGCTACACCTTC

d_gene: TRBD2
v_gene: TRBV9
abundance: NA
j_gene: TRBJ2-1
CDR3aa: CASTQTSGGGEQFF
CDR3nt: TGTGCCAGTACCCAAACTAGCGGGGGGGGTGAGCAGTTCTTC

d_gene: NA
v_gene: TRBV6-1
abundance: NA
j_gene: TRBJ1-2
CDR3aa: CASRSAGKDGYTF
CDR3nt: TGTGCCAGCAGGTCGGCAGGGAAGGATGGCTACACCTTC

d_gene: NA
v_gene: TRBV14
abundance: once
j_gene: TRBJ1-1
CDR3aa: CASRPGGGSARAFF
CDR3nt: TGTGCCAGCAGGCCTGGGGGGGGGTCCGCCCGGGCTTTCTTT

d_gene: NA
v_gene: TRBV29-1
abundance: once
j_gene: TRBJ2-7
CDR3aa: CSVSLAGGGSTYEQYF
CDR3nt: TGCAGCGTTAGTTTGGCGGGCGGGGGCTCTACCTACGAGCAGTACTTC

d_gene: NA
v_gene: TRBV4-3
abundance: once
j_gene: TRBJ1-3
CDR3aa: CASSQALAYPGNTIYF
CDR3nt: TGCGCCAGCAGCCAAGCGTTGGCCTACCCAGGGAACACCATATATTTT

d_gene: NA
v_gene: TRBV4-3
abundance: NA
j_gene: TRBJ1-1
CDR3aa: CASSQDWQGLGRAFF
CDR3nt: TGCGCCAGCAGCCAAGATTGGCAGGGGCTTGGTCGAGCTTTCTTT

d_gene: TRBD2
v_gene: TRBV6-6
abundance: NA
j_gene: TRBJ2-1
CDR3aa: CASSYRGEGNEQFF
CDR3nt: TGTGCCAGCAGTTATCGGGGGGAGGGCAATGAGCAGTTCTTC

d_gene: NA
v_gene: TRBV5-6
abundance: NA
j_gene: TRBJ1-2
CDR3aa: CASSLQGGYGYTF
CDR3nt: TGTGCCAGCAGCTTGCAGGGTGGGTACGGCTACACCTTC

d_gene: TRBD2
v_gene: TRBV9
abundance: NA
j_gene: TRBJ2-2
CDR3aa: CASSPRTSGGSERELFF
CDR3nt: TGTGCCAGCAGCCCCCGGACTAGCGGGGGGTCGGAGAGGGAGCTGTTTTTT

d_gene: TRBD1
v_gene: TRBV13
abundance: NA
j_gene: TRBJ2-5
CDR3aa: CASSLGAFRDSKGETQYF
CDR3nt: TGTGCCAGCAGCTTAGGGGCCTTTAGGGACAGTAAAGGAGAGACCCAGTACTTC

d_gene: NA
v_gene: TRBV5-6
abundance: NA
j_gene: TRBJ2-2
CDR3aa: CASSLSGGELFF
CDR3nt: TGTGCCAGCAGCTTGTCGGGCGGGGAGCTGTTTTTT